This T cell receptor beta chain originates from a study of identical twins. Via MiXCR, TCRdb re-called the 5' RACE reads, giving one row per CDR3 protein. Here the sample spans 1,800,000 or so distinct CDR3 sequences, around 33% being singletons. This clonotype has only a few counts. Trimming shortened V by 6 bases and J by 6 bases, and 13 bases separated the two germline ends. The CDR3 extends over 13 amino acids. Germline V lookup: CDR1 MNHEY, CDR2 SVGAGI. What was sequenced was cord blood. This chain uses TRBV6-5 with TRBJ2-3; no clear D gene. This TCR was sampled from a newborn girl in good health. In DNA, the CDR3 is TGTGCCAGCAGGCGCAAACTGGCGGATACGCAGTATTTT. Translated, it gives CASRRKLADTQYF.